The 5 T cell receptor beta chains reported below all come from one sample, sequenced in a study of blood T cell repertoires in COVID-19. Measured with immunoSEQ multiplex PCR; TCRdb has only the in-frame clones, and not every one. Among 200,000 to 250,000 clones listed, about nine tenths were seen once. What was sequenced was peripheral blood. The receptor set was obtained from a man over 45 with acute or convalescent COVID-19.

The gene calls are TRBV6-5 and TRBJ1-6; TRBD1 aligns across 8 bases. Germline values: CDR1 MNHEY, CDR2 SVGAGI. Losses at the gene ends were 8 bases for V and 8 bases for J; bases not matched to a gene: 5. The CDR3 runs 13 residues. The CDR3 region is CASQDRVDSPLHF. The CDR3, as DNA: TGTGCCAGCCAGGACAGGGTAGATTCACCCCTCCACTTT.

The J gene is TRBJ2-1, the V gene TRBV7-9; 8 positions agree with TRBD1. V gave up 6 bases and J gave up 9 bases; unmatched junction bases: 4. Per germline, CDR1 SEHNR and CDR2 FQNEAQ (reference sequence). CDR3 length: 12 amino acids. The CDR3 nucleotides are TGTGCCAGCAGTACAGGGGGTGCTGAGCAGTTCTTC. Translating it yields CASSTGGAEQFF.

This chain connects TRBV23-1 to TRBJ1-6; TRBD1 matches 9 bases. TRBV23-1 is marked as an open reading frame, function uncertain. This CDR3 has 16 residues. J gave up 8 bases and V 3 bases, and 8 bases lay outside the gene matches. The CDR3 region has the DNA TGCGCCAGCAGTCAGCAGACGGGACAGGGTTATTCACCCCTCCACTTT. Protein sequence: CASSQQTGQGYSPLHF.

This chain uses TRBV2 with TRBJ1-4, with a possible D match to TRBD1 (6 bases). The germline gives CDR1 SNHLY, CDR2 FYNNEI. V was trimmed by 5 bases and J by 5 bases, leaving 18 bases between them. The CDR3 has 16 amino acids. The CDR3: CASSKDSSTRNEKLFF. CDR3 DNA sequence: TGTGCCAGCAGTAAGGACAGTTCAACTCGCAATGAAAAACTGTTTTTT.

The chain carries TRBV19 and TRBJ2-3; TRBD1 is a possible D gene (6 bases). CDR3 length equals 15 residues. Germline V CDR1 and CDR2: LNHDA, SQIVND (reference sequence). V dropped 5 bases and J dropped 2 bases, with 14 bases sitting between them. CDR3 sequence: CASSQQGPHTDTQYF. The CDR3 DNA sequence: TGTGCCAGTAGTCAACAGGGTCCGCACACAGATACGCAGTATTTT.